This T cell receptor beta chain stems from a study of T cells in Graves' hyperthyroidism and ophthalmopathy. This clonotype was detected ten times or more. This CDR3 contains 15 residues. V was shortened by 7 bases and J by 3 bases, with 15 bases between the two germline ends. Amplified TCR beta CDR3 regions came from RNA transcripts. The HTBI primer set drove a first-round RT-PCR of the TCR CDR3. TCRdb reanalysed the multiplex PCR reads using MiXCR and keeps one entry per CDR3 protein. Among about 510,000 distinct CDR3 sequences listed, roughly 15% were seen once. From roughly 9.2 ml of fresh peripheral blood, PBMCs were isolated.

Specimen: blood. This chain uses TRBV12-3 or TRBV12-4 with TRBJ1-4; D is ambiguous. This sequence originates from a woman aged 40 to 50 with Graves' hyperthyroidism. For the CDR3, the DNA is TGTGCCAGCATGCCCGGTTGGCTAGCTAATGAAAAACTGTTTTTT. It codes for CASMPGWLANEKLFF.